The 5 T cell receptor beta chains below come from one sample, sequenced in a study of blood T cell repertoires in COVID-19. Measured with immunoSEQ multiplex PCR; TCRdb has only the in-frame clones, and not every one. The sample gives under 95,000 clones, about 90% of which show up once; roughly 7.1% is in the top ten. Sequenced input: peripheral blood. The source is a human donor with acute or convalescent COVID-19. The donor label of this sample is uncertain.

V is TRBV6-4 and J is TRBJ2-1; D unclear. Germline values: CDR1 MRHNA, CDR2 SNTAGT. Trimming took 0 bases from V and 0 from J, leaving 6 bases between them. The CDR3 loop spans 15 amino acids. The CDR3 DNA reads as TGTGCCAGCAGTGACTCTCCTAGCTCCTACAATGAGCAGTTCTTC. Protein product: CASSDSPSSYNEQFF.

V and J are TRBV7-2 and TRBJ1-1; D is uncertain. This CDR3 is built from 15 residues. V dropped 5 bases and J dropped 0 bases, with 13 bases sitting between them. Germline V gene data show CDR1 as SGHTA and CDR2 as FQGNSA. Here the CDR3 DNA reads TGTGCCAGCAGCCCGCAGGCGGGGATGAACACTGAAGCTTTCTTT. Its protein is CASSPQAGMNTEAFF.

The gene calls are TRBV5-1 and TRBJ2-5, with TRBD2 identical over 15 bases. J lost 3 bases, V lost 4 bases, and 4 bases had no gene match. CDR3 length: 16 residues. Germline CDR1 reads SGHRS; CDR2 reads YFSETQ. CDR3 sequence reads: CASSTRTSGGEETQYF. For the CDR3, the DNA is TGCGCCAGCAGCACCAGGACTAGCGGGGGGGAAGAGACCCAGTACTTC.

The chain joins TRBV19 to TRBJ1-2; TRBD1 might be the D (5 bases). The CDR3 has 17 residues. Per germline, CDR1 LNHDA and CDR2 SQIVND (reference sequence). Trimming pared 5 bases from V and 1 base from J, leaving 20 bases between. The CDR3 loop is CASSPLGDRYRNYGYTF. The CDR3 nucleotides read TGTGCCAGTAGTCCCCTCGGCGACAGATACCGTAACTATGGCTACACCTTC.

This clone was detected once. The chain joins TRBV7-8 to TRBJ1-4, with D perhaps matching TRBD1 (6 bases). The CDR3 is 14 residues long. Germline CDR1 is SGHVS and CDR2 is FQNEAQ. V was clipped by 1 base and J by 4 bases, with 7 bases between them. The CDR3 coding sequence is TGTGCCAGCAGCTTAGGGACAGTTAATGAAAAACTGTTTTTT. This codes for CASSLGTVNEKLFF.